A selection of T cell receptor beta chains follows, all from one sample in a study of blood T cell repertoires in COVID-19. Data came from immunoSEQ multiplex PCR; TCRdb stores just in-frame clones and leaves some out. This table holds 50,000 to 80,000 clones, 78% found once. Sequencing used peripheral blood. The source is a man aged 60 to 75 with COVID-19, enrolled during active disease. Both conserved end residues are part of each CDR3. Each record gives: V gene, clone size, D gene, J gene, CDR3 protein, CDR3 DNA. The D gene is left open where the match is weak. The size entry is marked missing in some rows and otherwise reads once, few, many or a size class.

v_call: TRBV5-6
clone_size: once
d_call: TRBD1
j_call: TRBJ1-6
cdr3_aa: CASSFGQGDSPLHF
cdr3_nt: TGTGCCAGCAGCTTCGGACAGGGGGATTCACCCCTCCACTTT

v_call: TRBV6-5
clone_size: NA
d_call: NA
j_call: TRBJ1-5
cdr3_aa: CASSRDRRGKQPQHF
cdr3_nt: TGTGCCAGCAGCCGCGACAGGAGAGGAAAACAGCCCCAGCATTTT

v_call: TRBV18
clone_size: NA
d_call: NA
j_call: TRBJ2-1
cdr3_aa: CASSPRTVHEQFF
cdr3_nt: TGTGCCAGCTCACCACGGACAGTTCATGAGCAGTTCTTC

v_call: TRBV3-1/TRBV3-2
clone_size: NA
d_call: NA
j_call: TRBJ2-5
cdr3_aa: CASSPGGTQYF
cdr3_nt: TGTGCCAGCAGCCCCGGTGGGACCCAGTACTTC

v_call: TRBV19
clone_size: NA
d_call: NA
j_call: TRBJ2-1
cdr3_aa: CARGDSHEQFF
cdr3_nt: TGTGCCAGGGGGGACTCTCATGAGCAGTTCTTC

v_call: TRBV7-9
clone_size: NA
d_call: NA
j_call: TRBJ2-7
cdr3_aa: CASSPWGGGTVYEQYF
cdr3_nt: TGTGCCAGCAGCCCTTGGGGGGGCGGGACCGTCTACGAGCAGTACTTC

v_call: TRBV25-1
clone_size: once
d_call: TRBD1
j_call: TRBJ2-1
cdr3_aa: CATGTATYNEQFF
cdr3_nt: TGTGCCACCGGGACAGCTACCTACAATGAGCAGTTCTTC

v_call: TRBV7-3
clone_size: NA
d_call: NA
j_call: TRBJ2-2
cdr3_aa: CASSLGLGNTGELFF
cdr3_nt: TGTGCCAGCAGCTTAGGTCTAGGGAACACCGGGGAGCTGTTTTTT

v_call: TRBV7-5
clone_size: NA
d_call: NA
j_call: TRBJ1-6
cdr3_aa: CARSPTGTRDSPLHF
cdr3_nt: TGTGCCAGAAGCCCGACGGGAACGAGGGATTCACCCCTCCACTTT

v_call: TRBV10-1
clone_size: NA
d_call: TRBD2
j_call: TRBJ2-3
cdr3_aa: CASSSSGGLDTQYF
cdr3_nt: TGCGCCAGCAGCTCCAGCGGGGGGCTGGATACGCAGTATTTT

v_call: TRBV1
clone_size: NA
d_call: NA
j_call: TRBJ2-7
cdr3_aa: CTSSQGRVRCTYEQYF
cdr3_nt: TGCACCAGCAGCCAAGGCCGGGTCAGATGCACCTACGAGCAGTACTTC

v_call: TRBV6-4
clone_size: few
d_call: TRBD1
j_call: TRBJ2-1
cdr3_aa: CASSRDREYNEQFF
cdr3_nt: TGTGCCAGCAGCCGGGACAGGGAATACAATGAGCAGTTCTTC

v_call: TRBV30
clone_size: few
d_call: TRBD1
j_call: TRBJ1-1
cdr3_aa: CAWSPAGGWNTEAFF
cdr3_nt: TGTGCCTGGAGCCCGGCAGGGGGATGGAACACTGAAGCTTTCTTT

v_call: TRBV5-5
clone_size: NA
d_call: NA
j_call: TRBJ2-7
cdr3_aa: CASSLSFGPTYEQYF
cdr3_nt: TGTGCCAGCAGCTTGTCCTTTGGCCCAACCTACGAGCAGTACTTC

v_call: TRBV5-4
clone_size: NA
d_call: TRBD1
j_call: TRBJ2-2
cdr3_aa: CATHRDRVGGELFF
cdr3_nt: TGTGCCACGCACCGGGACAGGGTTGGCGGGGAGCTGTTTTTT

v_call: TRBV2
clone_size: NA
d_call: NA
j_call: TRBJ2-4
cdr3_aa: CASRAGMGAKNIQYF
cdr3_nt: TGTGCCAGCAGGGCCGGGATGGGGGCCAAAAACATTCAGTACTTC

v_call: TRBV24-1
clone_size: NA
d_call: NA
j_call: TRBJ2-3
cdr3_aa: CATSAGLSYTDTQYF
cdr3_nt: TGTGCCACCAGTGCGGGACTCTCATACACAGATACGCAGTATTTT

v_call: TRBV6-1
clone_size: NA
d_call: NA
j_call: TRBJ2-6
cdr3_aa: CASALGSGANVLTF
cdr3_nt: TGTGCCAGCGCCCTCGGGTCTGGGGCCAACGTCCTGACTTTC

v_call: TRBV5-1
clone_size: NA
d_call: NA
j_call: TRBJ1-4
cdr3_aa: CASSLGQGTEKLFF
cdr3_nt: TGCGCCAGCAGCTTGGGTCAGGGGACGGAAAAACTGTTTTTT

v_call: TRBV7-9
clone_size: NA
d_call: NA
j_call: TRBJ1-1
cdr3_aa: CASSLDRVNTEAFF
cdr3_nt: TGTGCCAGCAGCTTAGACAGGGTAAACACTGAAGCTTTCTTT

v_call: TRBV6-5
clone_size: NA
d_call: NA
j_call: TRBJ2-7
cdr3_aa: CASYGGSYEQYF
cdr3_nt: TGTGCCAGCTACGGGGGCTCCTACGAGCAGTACTTC

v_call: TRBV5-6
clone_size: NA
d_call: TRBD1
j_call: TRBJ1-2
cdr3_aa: CASSPGTGRSGYTF
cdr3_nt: TGTGCCAGCAGCCCCGGGACAGGGAGAAGTGGCTACACCTTC

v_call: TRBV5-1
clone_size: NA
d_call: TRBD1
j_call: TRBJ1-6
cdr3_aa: CANLQGAAEGGNNSPLHF
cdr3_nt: TGCGCCAACCTACAGGGGGCCGCGGAGGGTGGAAATAATTCACCCCTCCACTTT

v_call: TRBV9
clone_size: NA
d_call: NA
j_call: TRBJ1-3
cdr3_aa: CASSVGPPGTPSGNTIYF
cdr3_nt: TGTGCCAGCAGCGTAGGACCCCCCGGGACACCCTCTGGAAACACCATATATTTT

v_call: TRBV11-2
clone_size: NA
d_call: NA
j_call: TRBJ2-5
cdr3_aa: CASRTLRGSEETQYF
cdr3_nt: TGTGCCAGCAGAACCTTGAGAGGATCGGAGGAGACCCAGTACTTC

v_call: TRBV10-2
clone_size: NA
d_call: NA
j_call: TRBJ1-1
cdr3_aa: CASRSRSSQGRAEAFF
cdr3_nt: TGCGCCAGCAGGTCCCGAAGTAGTCAGGGGAGGGCTGAAGCTTTCTTT

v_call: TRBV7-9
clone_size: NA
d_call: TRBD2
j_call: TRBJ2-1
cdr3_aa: CASSSGLAGGSSYNEQFF
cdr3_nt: TGTGCCAGCAGCTCGGGACTAGCGGGGGGGAGCTCCTACAATGAGCAGTTCTTC

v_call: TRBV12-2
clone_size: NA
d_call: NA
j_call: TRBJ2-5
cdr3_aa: CASRATGCAETQYF
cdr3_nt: TGTGCAAGTCGCGCCACAGGGTGCGCGGAGACCCAGTACTTC

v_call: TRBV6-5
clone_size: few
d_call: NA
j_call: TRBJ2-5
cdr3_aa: CASRWTAQETQYF
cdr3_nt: TGTGCCAGCAGGTGGACAGCGCAAGAGACCCAGTACTTC

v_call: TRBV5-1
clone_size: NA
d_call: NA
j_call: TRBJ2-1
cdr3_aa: CASSSTGAGDEQFF
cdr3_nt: TGCGCCAGCAGCTCAACGGGAGCCGGTGATGAGCAGTTCTTC

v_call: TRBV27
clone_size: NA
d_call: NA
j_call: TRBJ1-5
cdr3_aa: CASSLGSGQPQHF
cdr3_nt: TGTGCCAGCAGTTTGGGTTCAGGTCAGCCCCAGCATTTT

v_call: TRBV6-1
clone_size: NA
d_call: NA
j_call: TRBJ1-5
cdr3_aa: CASSEGMRNQPQHF
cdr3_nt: TGTGCCAGCAGTGAAGGAATGAGGAATCAGCCCCAGCATTTT

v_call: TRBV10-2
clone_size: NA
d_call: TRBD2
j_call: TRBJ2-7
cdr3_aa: CASRTGLAGELSYEQYF
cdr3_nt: TGCGCCAGCAGAACCGGACTAGCGGGAGAGTTGTCCTACGAGCAGTACTTC